One and the same sample provided the 6 T cell receptor beta chains below, sequenced in a study of prognosis after radiotherapy for stage I lung cancer. Amplification of TCR beta CDR3 from genomic DNA used two-round multiplex PCR. First-round PCR amplification was performed with primers specific to each TRBV and TRBJ gene. MiXCR, run by TCRdb on the multiplex PCR reads, gives a single entry per CDR3 protein. The top ten hold around 29% of the sample, which has around 19,000 distinct CDR3 sequences, around 52% seen once. Source: PBMCs, taken before or after stereotactic body radiation therapy (not recorded which). The receptor source for this set is a donor over 45 with non-small cell lung cancer.

Regarding this clonotype: A far larger clone differs by one base, so this is likely a read error. The rearrangement uses TRBV6-2 or TRBV6-3 and TRBJ2-2, with D perhaps TRBD2 (6 bases). Trimming took 5 bases from V and 1 from J, leaving 11 bases between them. CDR3 length: 15 amino acids. Germline V lookup: CDR1 MNHEY, CDR2 SVGEGT. The CDR3 DNA reads TGTGCCAGCAGTCCCGGGGAGGTGAACACCGGGGAGCTGTTTTTT. Its protein product is CASSPGEVNTGELFF.

As for this clonotype: The junction departs from the called germline gene at one end, perhaps through a read error. The chain links TRBV7-3 to TRBJ2-5, with D perhaps matching TRBD1 or TRBD2 (6 bases each). The CDR3 runs to 17 residues. CDR1 is SGHTA, CDR2 FQGTGA, per germline. Written as DNA, the CDR3 is TGTGCCAGCAGCTTGGGGCTCGGGGGCCGTGACCAAGAGACCCATTACTTC. Amino acid sequence: CASSLGLGGRDQETHYF.

In regard to this clonotype: Germline is not matched at one junction end, which may reflect a read error. The chain has TRBV28 and TRBJ1-1; the match to TRBD1 covers 8 bases. The CDR3 runs to 17 residues. Per the germline V gene, CDR1 is MDHEN and CDR2 is SYDVKM. The CDR3 region is CASSYGQGARKNTESFF. CDR3 bases: TGTGCCAGCAGCTACGGACAGGGTGCGAGAAAAAACACTGAATCTTTCTTT.

The chain employs TRBV6-4 and TRBJ1-3, with a tentative D call TRBD1 (5 bases). V shed 7 bases and J shed 1 base, with 11 bases lying between them. CDR3 length equals 14 residues. Germline-derived CDR1 and CDR2 are MRHNA and SNTAGT. CDR3 residues: CASIKGRSGNTIYF. As DNA, the CDR3 is TGTGCCAGCATAAAGGGGCGATCTGGAAACACCATATATTTT.

This CDR3 is CASSLSLNNEQFF. The CDR3 bases are TGTGCCAGCAGTTTGTCTCTCAACAATGAGCAGTTCTTC. This chain connects TRBV6-9 to TRBJ2-1; D gene uncertain. The V gene's germline CDR1 is MNHGY and CDR2 SVAAGI. V lost 4 bases, J lost 5 bases, and 9 bases lay in between. The CDR3 is made up of 13 amino acids.

Notes on this clonotype: With a far larger clone one base away, a read error is the likely cause. V gene TRBV6-1 combines with J gene TRBJ2-1; no firm D call. This CDR3 is 17 amino acids long. Germline loops: CDR1 MNHNS, CDR2 SASEGT. The DNA of the CDR3 is TGTGCCACCAGTGACTCCTTGGCCCCGAGCTCCTACAATGAGCAGTTCTTC. Amino acid sequence: CATSDSLAPSSYNEQFF.